Described below is a single T cell receptor beta chain sequence and its context. The antigen is not known. Trimming removed 4 bases from V and 4 bases from J; junction bases left unmatched: 9. Germline assignment: CDR1 SGHRS and CDR2 YFSETQ. The CDR3 is 17 amino acids. This record comes from a study of graft-versus-host responses after intestinal transplantation. Points from the study as a whole: Peak circulating GvH clone levels were associated with early post-transplant HvG declines. The recipient marrow held GvH clones, and some of them showed up first in ileum or blood. Graft-donor T cell macrochimerism coincided with high graft-versus-host to host-versus-graft clonal ratios in allografts.

Produced via immunoSEQ multiplex PCR; TCRdb's table is partial and in-frame only. The sample lists some 86,000 clones, 75% to 95% occurring once. The chain uses TRBV5-1 and TRBJ1-4, with 11 nucleotides matching TRBD1. This TCR was recovered from a human donor who received an intestinal transplant. Sequencing was performed on unstimulated CD8+ T cells sorted from spleen or lymph node cells, taken before intestinal transplant. CDR3 in DNA: TGCGCCAGCAGCGCCCGGACAGGGGGCTTGGGTAATGAAAAACTGTTTTTT. It translates to CASSARTGGLGNEKLFF.